A selection of T cell receptor beta chains follows, all from one sample in a study of cytomegalovirus exposure and HLA in healthy donors. TCRdb's copy holds only in-frame clones and misses some; the assay was immunoSEQ multiplex PCR. The data show more than 140,000 clones, with 82% seen just once and about 3.4% held by the top ten. The specimen was PBMCs. Receptor source: a young man in good health and CMV-seropositive. CDR3s include the opening cysteine and the closing phenylalanine or tryptophan. Fields, in order: clone size, D gene, J gene, V gene, CDR3 protein, CDR3 DNA. D genes are given only for firm matches. Clone size is stated in some rows and not others, as once, few, many or a class when expanded.

.,TRBD1,TRBJ2-1,TRBV4-1,CASSPLMTGMNSYNEQFF,TGCGCCAGCAGCCCGCTAATGACAGGGATGAACTCCTACAATGAGCAGTTCTTC
.,TRBD1,TRBJ1-1,TRBV9,CASSDGTGPSSEAFF,TGTGCCAGCAGTGACGGGACAGGTCCTTCGTCTGAAGCTTTCTTT
.,.,TRBJ2-7,TRBV14,CASSRDFSSYEQYF,TGTGCCAGCAGCCGGGACTTCAGCTCCTACGAGCAGTACTTC
.,.,TRBJ1-4,TRBV5-6,CASSVKDGGEKLFF,TGTGCCAGCAGCGTCAAGGATGGGGGCGAAAAACTGTTTTTT
once,.,TRBJ1-1,TRBV30,CAWSQMQRENTEAFF,TGTGCCTGGAGCCAGATGCAGAGGGAGAACACTGAAGCTTTCTTT
.,.,TRBJ1-2,TRBV25-1,CASSESRGGYGYTF,TGTGCCAGCAGTGAATCTAGGGGAGGCTATGGCTACACCTTC
.,.,TRBJ1-4,TRBV9,CASSVEGSGVEEKLFF,TGTGCCAGCAGCGTAGAAGGGTCAGGGGTAGAGGAAAAACTGTTTTTT
.,.,TRBJ1-2,TRBV4-2,CASSQNRGGWGVEGCTF,TGTGCCAGCAGCCAGAATCGAGGAGGGTGGGGAGTTGAGGGCTGCACCTTC
.,.,TRBJ1-1,TRBV7-3,CASSSQSYTEAFF,TGTGCCAGCAGCTCCCAGTCGTACACTGAAGCTTTCTTT
.,TRBD2,TRBJ2-3,TRBV9,CASSVGRTSGSDTQYF,TGTGCCAGCAGCGTAGGTCGGACTAGCGGGAGCGATACGCAGTATTTT
.,TRBD1,TRBJ2-1,TRBV7-3,CASSADPGQGSGQFF,TGTGCCAGCAGCGCGGATCCGGGACAGGGTAGCGGACAGTTCTTC
.,.,TRBJ2-7,TRBV4-1,CASSQERYLQGNNNEQYF,TGCGCCAGCAGCCAAGAAAGGTACCTACAGGGTAATAACAACGAGCAGTACTTC
.,TRBD1,TRBJ1-1,TRBV18,CASSEDRGNTEAFF,TGTGCCAGCTCAGAAGACAGGGGAAACACTGAAGCTTTCTTT
.,.,TRBJ1-5,TRBV6-1,CASSDGQNNQPQHF,TGTGCCAGCAGTGATGGACAGAACAATCAGCCCCAGCATTTT
.,.,TRBJ1-4,TRBV28,CASTTTGGAGEKLFF,TGTGCCAGCACCACCACCGGAGGGGCAGGAGAAAAACTGTTTTTT
.,.,TRBJ2-5,TRBV25-1,CASSGQSSQETQYF,TGTGCCAGCAGTGGCCAGTCTTCCCAAGAGACCCAGTACTTC
.,.,TRBJ2-7,TRBV28,CASKDRLSYEQYF,TGTGCCAGTAAGGACAGATTATCTTACGAGCAGTACTTC
.,TRBD2,TRBJ2-1,TRBV28,CASSLFPSGLAGKFNEQFF,TGTGCCAGCAGTTTATTCCCCTCCGGACTAGCGGGAAAATTCAATGAGCAGTTCTTC
.,.,TRBJ1-1,TRBV2,CASRRNTEAFF,TGTGCCAGCAGGAGGAACACTGAAGCTTTCTTT
once,TRBD1,TRBJ1-2,TRBV25-1,CASSKYEVGTGNYGYTF,TGTGCCAGCAGTAAATATGAGGTCGGGACAGGGAACTATGGCTACACCTTC
.,.,TRBJ2-3,TRBV5-4,CASSLGGLTDTQYF,TGTGCCAGCAGCTTGGGGGGGCTAACAGATACGCAGTATTTT
.,TRBD1,TRBJ1-4,TRBV7-8,CASSPIHRGRTEKLFF,TGTGCCAGCAGCCCAATACACAGGGGGCGCACTGAAAAACTGTTTTTT
.,TRBD1,TRBJ1-4,TRBV7-9,CASSLRDSSNEKLFF,TGTGCCAGCAGCCTCCGGGACAGTTCTAATGAAAAACTGTTTTTT
.,.,TRBJ2-3,TRBV28,CASTREGATDTQYF,TGTGCCAGCACCCGGGAGGGGGCCACAGATACGCAGTATTTT
.,TRBD2,TRBJ2-2,TRBV28,CASTRSGRAANTGELFF,TGTGCCAGCACGCGTAGCGGGAGGGCCGCGAACACCGGGGAGCTGTTTTTT
once,.,TRBJ2-3,TRBV7-8,CASSSRGASTDTQYF,TGTGCCAGCAGCTCGCGGGGAGCTAGCACAGATACGCAGTATTTT
.,TRBD2,TRBJ2-5,TRBV5-1,CASSLGTSGEYQETQYF,TGCGCCAGCAGCTTGGGGACTAGCGGAGAGTACCAAGAGACCCAGTACTTC
.,TRBD2,TRBJ2-7,TRBV19,CASLGTSSEQYF,TGTGCCAGTCTAGGGACTAGCTCCGAGCAGTACTTC
.,TRBD1,TRBJ2-2,TRBV7-2,CASSLGTGGGWAGELFF,TGTGCCAGCAGCTTAGGGACAGGGGGCGGATGGGCCGGGGAGCTGTTTTTT
.,.,TRBJ1-5,TRBV6-1,CASSSGNPKTQPQHF,TGTGCCAGCAGCTCCGGGAACCCAAAAACTCAGCCCCAGCATTTT
few,.,TRBJ1-2,TRBV19,CASSPGGRNYGYTF,TGTGCCAGTAGTCCCGGGGGACGGAACTATGGCTACACCTTC
.,.,TRBJ1-5,TRBV7-8,CASSLGRGGYQPQHF,TGTGCCAGCAGCTTAGGGCGGGGAGGATACCAGCCCCAGCATTTT
.,.,TRBJ1-5,TRBV28,CASSLIRNSNQPQHF,TGTGCCAGCAGTTTAATCAGAAATAGCAATCAGCCCCAGCATTTT
few,.,TRBJ1-1,TRBV27,CASRTTGSRGTEAFF,TGTGCCAGCCGAACGACAGGTTCTAGGGGGACTGAAGCTTTCTTT
few,.,TRBJ1-5,TRBV2,CASSDTGSNQPQHF,TGTGCCAGCAGCGATACAGGGAGCAATCAGCCCCAGCATTTT
.,TRBD1,TRBJ2-7,TRBV6-5,CASSHYRGRGEQYF,TGTGCCAGCAGCCACTACAGGGGGCGAGGGGAGCAGTACTTC
.,.,TRBJ1-5,TRBV21-1,CAGSLDSPYSNQPQHF,TGTGCCGGTTCTTTGGACAGTCCCTATAGCAATCAGCCCCAGCATTTT
.,TRBD1,TRBJ1-2,TRBV4-1,CASSPWDRATSYGYTF,TGCGCCAGCAGCCCCTGGGACAGAGCTACTTCCTATGGCTACACCTTC
once,TRBD2,TRBJ2-7,TRBV18,CASSPPRGDGRSYEQYF,TGTGCCAGCTCACCACCGCGGGGGGACGGGCGCTCCTACGAGCAGTACTTC
once,.,TRBJ2-1,TRBV4-2,CASSQAHGGSYNEQFF,TGTGCCAGCAGCCAAGCCCATGGCGGAAGCTACAATGAGCAGTTCTTC
.,TRBD1,TRBJ2-5,TRBV18,CASSPPVQGGQETQYF,TGTGCCAGCTCACCACCGGTACAGGGGGGCCAAGAGACCCAGTACTTC
.,TRBD2,TRBJ2-1,TRBV9,CASSPWTSGRVNEQFF,TGTGCCAGCAGCCCTTGGACTAGCGGGAGGGTTAATGAGCAGTTCTTC
.,.,TRBJ1-1,TRBV7-8,CASSSLTGILGMNTEAFF,TGTGCCAGCAGCTCCCTTACAGGGATTTTAGGAATGAACACTGAAGCTTTCTTT
.,TRBD1,TRBJ2-2,TRBV5-6,CASRRTGGSGELFF,TGTGCCAGCAGACGTACAGGGGGATCCGGGGAGCTGTTTTTT
few,TRBD2,TRBJ2-1,TRBV10-3,CATSSGSPYNEQFF,TGTGCCACCTCTAGCGGGAGCCCCTACAATGAGCAGTTCTTC
.,.,TRBJ2-5,TRBV14,CASSPGGQETQYF,TGTGCCAGCAGTCCCGGGGGTCAAGAGACCCAGTACTTC
.,.,TRBJ1-2,TRBV2,CASGLGVGYTF,TGTGCCAGCGGATTAGGGGTCGGCTACACCTTC
.,TRBD1,TRBJ2-3,TRBV6-1,CASPGTGGTDTQYF,TGTGCCAGCCCAGGGACAGGGGGCACAGATACGCAGTATTTT
.,TRBD2,TRBJ2-1,TRBV9,CASSVTSGSSYNEQFF,TGTGCCAGCAGCGTAACTAGCGGGAGCTCCTACAATGAGCAGTTCTTC
.,.,TRBJ1-5,TRBV7-8,CASSPRRLGGNQPQHF,TGTGCCAGCAGCCCCCGCCGGCTCGGCGGGAATCAGCCCCAGCATTTT
.,TRBD1,TRBJ2-7,TRBV28,CASSPDRGLYEQYF,TGTGCCAGCAGCCCGGACAGGGGGCTCTACGAGCAGTACTTC
.,.,TRBJ2-7,TRBV4-2,CASSQGTSYEQYF,TGTGCCAGCAGCCAAGGTACTAGCTACGAGCAGTACTTC